The 29 T cell receptor beta chains given below trace back to one sample, sequenced in a study of technical replicates of blood from a few donors. Generated by immunoSEQ multiplex PCR, the TCRdb table keeps only in-frame clones and is missing some. The data hold 9,000 to 15,000 clones, with more than 85% observed a single time. Material: PBMCs. All receptors derive from a human donor in good health.

The V call is TRBV2, the J call TRBJ2-3; D ambiguous. The V end was cut by 2 bases, the J end by 2 bases, with 8 bases between. This CDR3 has 14 amino acids. Germline V gives CDR1 SNHLY, CDR2 FYNNEI. CDR3 in amino acids: CASSEPGSTDTQYF. The CDR3 DNA reads TGTGCCAGCAGTGAACCCGGGTCCACAGATACGCAGTATTTT.

The rearrangement links TRBV5-1 to TRBJ2-2; TRBD2 matches 11 bases. Germline CDR1 SGHRS, CDR2 YFSETQ. V was clipped by 2 bases and J by 3 bases; unmatched bases: 3. The CDR3 runs to 16 residues. The DNA of the CDR3 is TGCGCCAGCAGCTTTAGCGGGAGGGCCGACACCGGGGAGCTGTTTTTT. It codes for CASSFSGRADTGELFF.

V and J are TRBV2 and TRBJ2-1, with D unresolved. This CDR3 is built from 14 residues. Germline assignment: CDR1 SNHLY and CDR2 FYNNEI. V lost 4 bases and J 3 bases, leaving 10 bases between the germline ends. This CDR3 is CASSVVPVYNEQFF. The CDR3 DNA reads TGTGCCAGCAGTGTGGTACCGGTCTACAATGAGCAGTTCTTC.

This chain uses TRBV10-1 with TRBJ2-1; D may be TRBD2 (6 bases). This CDR3 is 16 amino acids long. The V end was cut by 0 bases, the J end by 8 bases, with 17 bases between. CDR1 WNHNN and CDR2 SYGVQD come from the germline V gene (reference sequence). CDR3 protein: CASSESFSGDSDEQFF. CDR3 sequence (DNA): TGCGCCAGCAGTGAGTCTTTTAGCGGAGACTCCGATGAGCAGTTCTTC.

The V call is TRBV4-1, the J call TRBJ1-3, with D perhaps TRBD1 (6 bases). CDR1 MGHRA and CDR2 YSYEKL come from the germline V gene. Trimming removed 4 bases from V and 1 base from J, with 11 bases in between. This CDR3 has 15 residues. CDR3: CASSPEQGSGNTIYF. The DNA of the CDR3 is TGCGCCAGCAGCCCAGAACAGGGATCTGGAAACACCATATATTTT.

CDR3 sequence reads: CASSDEDLQPQHF. The CDR3 nucleotides read TGTGCCAGCAGTGATGAGGATCTTCAGCCCCAGCATTTT. The chain joins TRBV2 to TRBJ1-5; D ambiguous. Trimming took off 3 bases at V and 6 bases at J, with 9 bases between the two ends. Germline V gene lookup returns CDR1 SNHLY and CDR2 FYNNEI. CDR3 length equals 13 residues.

The sample holds one count of this clone. The V call is TRBV27, the J call TRBJ2-7, with a weak D call TRBD2 (6 bases). V was shortened by 6 bases and J by 0 bases, with 9 bases between the two germline ends. This CDR3 spans 13 amino acids. The germline V gene encodes CDR1 MNHEY and CDR2 SMNVEV (reference sequence). CDR3 nucleotide sequence: TGTGCCAGCAGGACGGGGGACTCCTACGAGCAGTACTTC. Its translation: CASRTGDSYEQYF.

The rearrangement uses TRBV6-5 and TRBJ1-5; 8 bases are shared with TRBD1. CDR3 size: 12 residues. CDR1 and CDR2 (germline): MNHEY, SVGAGI. Trimming took 4 bases from V and 16 from J; bases not matched to a gene: 9. CDR3 coding DNA: TGTGCCAGCAGTTCGAGGACAGGGCTGACCCATTTT. Residues: CASSSRTGLTHF.

This clone was recorded a few times. This chain joins TRBV2 and TRBJ2-3; 9 bases agree with TRBD2. J was trimmed by 2 bases and V by 5 bases; bases with no gene match: 5. The germline V gene encodes CDR1 SNHLY and CDR2 FYNNEI. The CDR3 has 15 amino acids. The CDR3 loop reads CASSPTSGYTDTQYF. The CDR3 coding sequence is TGTGCCAGCAGTCCTACTAGCGGGTACACAGATACGCAGTATTTT.

The chain carries TRBV19 and TRBJ2-5; TRBD1 is a possible D gene (6 bases). The CDR3 loop spans 14 amino acids. Germline V lookup: CDR1 LNHDA, CDR2 SQIVND (reference sequence). V was clipped by 1 base and J by 5 bases, with 11 bases between them. CDR3: CASSIAGVVETQYF. For the CDR3, the DNA is TGTGCCAGTAGTATAGCAGGGGTAGTGGAGACCCAGTACTTC. Supplemented by reference TRBV19 and TRBJ2-5, the full variable domain reads DGGITQSPKYLFRKEGQNVTLSCEQNLNHDAMYWYRQDPGQGLRLIYYSQIVNDFQKGDIAEGYSVSREKKESFPLTVTSAQKNPTAFYLCASSIAGVVETQYFGPGTRLLVL.

The CDR3 sequence is CASSPAGRAEAFF. The CDR3 nucleotides read TGTGCCAGCTCACCTGCAGGCAGGGCGGAAGCTTTCTTT. The chain uses TRBV18 and TRBJ1-1, with a possible D match to TRBD1 (5 bases). The CDR3 covers 13 residues. From germline, CDR1 is KGHSH and CDR2 LQKENI. Trimming removed 3 bases from V and 8 bases from J, with 13 bases in between.

V usage is TRBV4-2 and J usage is TRBJ1-3; no firm D call. Between the trimmed V and J ends, which lost 0 bases and 0 bases, there was a span of 12 bases. This CDR3 is 17 amino acids long. From germline, CDR1 is LGHNA and CDR2 YNFKEQ. In DNA form, the CDR3 reads TGTGCCAGCAGCCAAGAAGGGAGCGGTAGCTCTGGAAACACCATATATTTT. Translated, it gives CASSQEGSGSSGNTIYF.

The chain carries TRBV21-1 and TRBJ2-1; the D call in the table, TRBD2, was not verified against the DNA. TRBV21-1 is a recognized pseudogene. The CDR3 has 18 amino acids. The CDR3 coding sequence is TGTGCCAGCAGCAACCCGAGACTAGCGGCCGCCGTTTACAATGAGCAGTTCTTC. Its translation: CASSNPRLAAAVYNEQFF.

CDR3 bases: TGTGCCAGCAGCGCAGCCCGGGGGTCCCTCACAGATACGCAGTATTTT. Its protein product is CASSAARGSLTDTQYF. The chain carries TRBV7-7 and TRBJ2-3; D might be TRBD2 (6 bases). The CDR3 sequence is 16 residues long. The germline CDR1 and CDR2 sequences are SSHAT and FNYEAQ (reference sequence). The V gene lost 5 bases and the J gene lost 2 bases, with 17 bases spanning the gap.

The J gene is TRBJ2-5, the V gene TRBV7-8; 11 bases fit TRBD2. With 5 bases clipped from V and 5 bases from J, the junction kept 7 bases outside the gene matches. Germline V lookup: CDR1 SGHVS, CDR2 FQNEAQ. This CDR3 is 15 amino acids long. CDR3 bases: TGTGCCAGCAGCACTAGACTAGCGGGAAGGGAGACCCAGTACTTC. As protein: CASSTRLAGRETQYF.

The CDR3 DNA reads as TGTGCCAGCAGTTTATGGGCCTACCCGCACACTGAAGCTTTCTTT. Its protein is CASSLWAYPHTEAFF. The chain has TRBV27 and TRBJ1-1; no firm D call. The CDR3 spans 15 residues. V was pared by 1 base and J by 3 bases, with 12 bases between. Germline values: CDR1 MNHEY, CDR2 SMNVEV (reference sequence).

V is TRBV19 and J is TRBJ1-2; TRBD1 agrees at 8 bases. Looked up from germline, CDR1 is LNHDA and CDR2 is SQIVND (reference sequence). V lost 6 bases, J lost 3 bases, and 6 bases stayed unmatched. This CDR3 spans 14 amino acids. DNA for the CDR3: TGTGCCAGTAGGCGACAGGGGCTAGACTATGGCTACACCTTC. Its translation: CASRRQGLDYGYTF.

The chain uses TRBV2 and TRBJ1-3; D is uncertain. Germline lookup yields CDR1 SNHLY and CDR2 FYNNEI. The CDR3 length is 16 residues. Trimming left V 3 bases short and J 0 bases short, with 12 bases between. Here the CDR3 reads CASSDRASLSGNTIYF. In DNA form, the CDR3 reads TGTGCCAGCAGTGATAGAGCATCTCTCTCTGGAAACACCATATATTTT.

This chain joins TRBV30 and TRBJ1-1; 7 bases agree with TRBD1. Germline V gene data show CDR1 as GTSNPN and CDR2 as SVGIG (reference sequence). The trim removed 2 bases at V and 11 bases at J, leaving 8 bases unmatched. This CDR3 spans 12 amino acids. CDR3 DNA sequence: TGTGCCTGGAGTCCTACAGGGGTGGAGGCTTTCTTT. Translation gives CAWSPTGVEAFF.

J is TRBJ2-2 and V is TRBV9, with no clear D. V was cut by 0 bases and J by 8 bases, with 8 bases left in between. The length of the CDR3 is 13 residues. The V gene's germline CDR1 is SGDLS and CDR2 YYNGEE. The CDR3 loop reads CASSVAQAGELFF. Here the CDR3 DNA reads TGTGCCAGCAGCGTAGCCCAAGCGGGGGAGCTGTTTTTT.

This sequence joins TRBV5-1 and TRBJ2-7, with 8 nucleotides matching TRBD2. The CDR3 totals 15 residues. V lost 4 bases and J lost 3; bases outside the gene matches: 9. Germline assignment: CDR1 SGHRS and CDR2 YFSETQ. In nucleotides, the CDR3 is TGCGCCAGCAGCCCCCTGGTAGGGACTAGCTACGAGCAGTACTTC. This translates into CASSPLVGTSYEQYF.

The chain carries TRBV5-8 and TRBJ2-1; D gene uncertain. The CDR3 is 11 amino acids. Germline V gene data show CDR1 as SGHTS and CDR2 as YDEGEE. V lost 2 bases, J lost 6 bases, and 3 bases lay in between. The CDR3 is CASSFLNEQFF. The CDR3 bases are TGTGCCAGCAGCTTCCTCAATGAGCAGTTCTTC. Combining the CDR3 with reference TRBV5-8 and TRBJ2-1 gives the whole variable domain EAGVTQSPTHLIKTRGQQATLRCSPISGHTSVYWYQQALGLGLQFLLWYDEGEERNRGNFPPRFSGRQFPNYSSELNVNALELEDSALYLCASSFLNEQFFGPGTRLTVL.

This chain uses TRBV18 with TRBJ1-1, with D uncertain. V shed 2 bases and J shed 0 bases, with 4 bases lying between them. CDR1 is KGHSH and CDR2 is LQKENI in the germline V gene. This CDR3 contains 13 residues. The CDR3 region has the DNA TGTGCCAGCTCACCAGACATGAACACTGAAGCTTTCTTT. Amino acid sequence: CASSPDMNTEAFF.

V gene TRBV6-1 combines with J gene TRBJ2-7, with a tentative D call TRBD1 (6 bases). Trimming removed 8 bases at V and 4 bases at J, with 15 bases between. The CDR3 consists of 13 residues. Per germline, CDR1 MNHNS and CDR2 SASEGT. CDR3 in DNA: TGTGCCAGCGCAGGGGCTCCAGTATACGAGCAGTACTTC. Its protein is CASAGAPVYEQYF.

The chain is built from TRBV5-1 and TRBJ2-2; TRBD1 matches at 7 bases. The germline CDR1 and CDR2 sequences are SGHRS and YFSETQ. Trimming cost V 0 bases and J 4 bases; bases outside gene matches: 9. The CDR3 has 17 residues. CDR3 loop: CASSLVFTGDITGELFF. CDR3 coding DNA: TGCGCCAGCAGCTTGGTATTTACAGGGGATATCACCGGGGAGCTGTTTTTT. The entire variable domain, with the rest obtained from reference TRBV5-1 and TRBJ2-2, is as follows: KAGVTQTPRYLIKTRGQQVTLSCSPISGHRSVSWYQQTPGQGLQFLFEYFSETQRNKGNFPGRFSGRQFSNSRSEMNVSTLELGDSALYLCASSLVFTGDITGELFFGEGSRLTVL.

The chain joins TRBV6-5 to TRBJ2-3, with 8 bases lining up with TRBD2. This CDR3 is built from 14 residues. Germline V lookup: CDR1 MNHEY, CDR2 SVGAGI. V was pared by 5 bases and J by 4 bases, with 5 bases of the junction left unmatched. The CDR3 DNA sequence: TGTGCCAGCAGTAAAGGACTAGCCTCAGATACGCAGTATTTT. Translating it yields CASSKGLASDTQYF.

This clone was observed a single time. The chain employs TRBV6-1 and TRBJ2-7; a possible D gene is TRBD1 (6 bases). The length of the CDR3 is 14 residues. With 0 bases removed from V and 0 bases from J, the gap between germline ends came to 6 bases. Germline V gene sequence: CDR1 MNHNS, CDR2 SASEGT. The CDR3 sequence: CASSEAGGSYEQYF. For the CDR3, the DNA is TGTGCCAGCAGTGAAGCAGGGGGCTCCTACGAGCAGTACTTC.

This chain connects TRBV29-1 to TRBJ2-7; D is perhaps TRBD1 (7 bases). This CDR3 has 14 amino acids. Trimming cost V 6 bases and J 2 bases, with 17 bases left between them. The germline CDR1 and CDR2 sequences are SQVTM and ANQGSEA. For the CDR3, the DNA is TGCAGCGTGGGGAGGACCCAGGGGGCCTACGAGCAGTACTTC. It codes for CSVGRTQGAYEQYF.

The chain couples TRBV11-2 to TRBJ1-3; D gene unclear. Trimming removed 0 bases from V and 11 bases from J, with 14 bases in between. CDR1 SGHAT and CDR2 FQNNGV come from the germline V gene. The CDR3 loop spans 14 amino acids. The CDR3 DNA is TGTGCCAGCAGCTTAGATGGAGGCCCCCGGGCCATATATTTT. Translating gives CASSLDGGPRAIYF.